This T cell receptor beta chain originates from a study of early T cells in non-severe SARS-CoV-2 infection. Study-level background: Chains from this unsorted whole-blood bulk RNA could not be paired. Study outcomes and limitations: Matching with VDJdb favored anti-spike CD8 responses (missing private and CD4 specificities).

CDR3 size: 15 residues. The germline V gene encodes CDR1 DFQATT and CDR2 SNEGSKA (reference sequence). Trimming left V 0 bases short and J 5 bases short, with 14 bases between. This clonotype is judged medium-sized (0.01 to 0.1%). Antigen unknown. Attachment of unique molecular identifiers was made to individual cDNA molecules. TCRdb re-called the 5' RACE reads through MiXCR, storing one row per CDR3 protein. The sample has over 60,000 distinct CDR3 sequences, around 10% seen once. The sequences come from whole blood, collected at baseline. This TCR derives from an adult who was a healthcare worker with PCR-confirmed SARS-CoV-2 infection or an uninfected control (not recorded which). The chain recombines TRBV20-1 with TRBJ1-5, with D maybe TRBD1 (5 bases). The CDR3 region has the DNA TGCAGTGCTAGAGAGGCGAGGGGAGGGGATCAGCCCCAGCATTTT. Translated, it gives CSAREARGGDQPQHF.